These 14 T cell receptor beta chains were all obtained from the same sample, sequenced in a study of siplizumab effects on memory and regulatory T cells. Assay used: immunoSEQ multiplex PCR; TCRdb lists only in-frame clones, some missing. The sample yields approximately 100,000 clones, 80% to 95% seen once. The sequencing input was non-Treg CD4+ T cells sorted from blood. The source of these receptors is a human donor in good health.

The V and J genes are TRBV9 and TRBJ1-1, with a possible D match to TRBD1 (5 bases). Trimming pared 3 bases from V and 11 bases from J, leaving 14 bases between. CDR1 SGDLS and CDR2 YYNGEE come from the germline V gene. The CDR3 length is 12 residues. The chain's CDR3 is CASSEIPGSAFF. In DNA form, the CDR3 reads TGTGCCAGCAGCGAGATCCCAGGGAGTGCTTTCTTT. Full variable domain (missing parts from reference TRBV9 and TRBJ1-1): DSGVTQTPKHLITATGQRVTLRCSPRSGDLSVYWYQQSLDQGLQFLIQYYNGEERAKGNILERFSAQQFPDLHSELNLSSLELGDSALYFCASSEIPGSAFFGQGTRLTVV.

The chain has TRBV10-1 and TRBJ1-1; no firm D call. The V gene lost 2 bases and the J gene lost 1 base, with 8 bases spanning the gap. The CDR3 totals 14 residues. Germline-derived CDR1 and CDR2 are WNHNN and SYGVQD (reference sequence). CDR3: CASSETRQNTEAFF. The CDR3, as DNA: TGCGCCAGCAGTGAGACTCGGCAGAACACTGAAGCTTTCTTT.

CDR3 bases: TGTGCCAGCAGCTTAACGGGCGGGACAGTAAATGAAAAACTGTTTTTT. It is translated as CASSLTGGTVNEKLFF. This sequence joins TRBV5-4 and TRBJ1-4; 7 nucleotides align to TRBD1. The CDR3 contains 16 residues. The V gene end was trimmed by 2 bases and the J gene end by 5 bases; junction bases not matched to a gene: 9. CDR1 and CDR2 from the germline V gene are SGHNT and YYREEE (reference sequence).

The table lists this clone with a count of one. V is TRBV19 and J is TRBJ1-5, with no clear D. This CDR3 is 15 amino acids long. Deletions cut 3 bases from V and 0 bases from J, with 9 bases between. CDR1 is LNHDA, CDR2 SQIVND, per germline (reference sequence). In nucleotides, the CDR3 is TGTGCCAGTAGTATCGGCCTGTATAGCAATCAGCCCCAGCATTTT. Protein product: CASSIGLYSNQPQHF.

The genes are TRBV7-2 and TRBJ2-2; D unclear. The germline V and J ends were trimmed by 3 bases and 2 bases, with 10 bases remaining between them. This CDR3 region has 15 residues. Germline V gene sequence: CDR1 SGHTA, CDR2 FQGNSA. CDR3 in amino acids: CASSFQGPNTGELFF. CDR3 DNA: TGTGCCAGCAGCTTCCAAGGGCCCAACACCGGGGAGCTGTTTTTT.

The chain has TRBV11-3 and TRBJ2-7; D call uncertain. V was trimmed by 0 bases and J by 2 bases, leaving 5 bases between them. Germline CDR1 reads SGHNT; CDR2 reads YENEEA. The CDR3 contains 13 residues. CDR3 region: CASSLEATYEQYF. The CDR3 coding sequence is TGTGCCAGCAGCTTAGAAGCGACCTACGAGCAGTACTTC.

The rearrangement joins TRBV11-1 to TRBJ2-5, with 13 bases aligning to TRBD2. The length of the CDR3 is 16 residues. Per the germline V gene, CDR1 is SGHAT and CDR2 is FQDESV (reference sequence). Trimming took 2 bases from V and 4 from J; bases not matched to a gene: 4. This CDR3 is CASSLQGTSGVETQYF. In DNA form, the CDR3 reads TGTGCCAGCAGCTTACAGGGGACTAGCGGGGTAGAGACCCAGTACTTC.

CDR3 sequence (DNA): TGCGCCAGCAGCCGGGACAGGGGAGGTGACAAAAACATTCAGTACTTC. Encoded protein: CASSRDRGGDKNIQYF. The gene calls are TRBV5-1 and TRBJ2-4; the match to TRBD1 covers 10 bases. The V gene end was trimmed by 4 bases and the J gene end by 3 bases; junction bases not matched to a gene: 7. This CDR3 has 16 amino acids. The germline CDR1 and CDR2 sequences are SGHRS and YFSETQ. The full variable domain, with the rest looked up from reference TRBV5-1 and TRBJ2-4, is KAGVTQTPRYLIKTRGQQVTLSCSPISGHRSVSWYQQTPGQGLQFLFEYFSETQRNKGNFPGRFSGRQFSNSRSEMNVSTLELGDSALYLCASSRDRGGDKNIQYFGAGTRLSVL.

The chain joins TRBV7-2 to TRBJ1-1; D remains unclear. The CDR3 sequence is 15 residues long. Trimming removed 1 base from V and 0 bases from J, with 9 bases in between. Germline CDR1 is SGHTA and CDR2 is FQGNSA. The CDR3 region has the DNA TGTGCCAGCAGCTTAGTTGAGGGAGTGAACACTGAAGCTTTCTTT. Its protein product is CASSLVEGVNTEAFF.

The V call is TRBV30, the J call TRBJ2-5; no reliable D call. The CDR3 is made up of 13 amino acids. CDR1 and CDR2 from the germline V gene are GTSNPN and SVGIG (reference sequence). With 2 bases removed from V and 5 bases from J, the gap between germline ends came to 12 bases. CDR3 DNA: TGTGCCTGGAGTATGACATTCGGGGAGACCCAGTACTTC. This sequence encodes CAWSMTFGETQYF.

The V call is TRBV27, the J call TRBJ1-2; D not certain. The CDR3 is made up of 16 amino acids. Germline CDR1 MNHEY, CDR2 SMNVEV (reference sequence). Trimming removed 3 bases from V and 4 bases from J, with 18 bases in between. The CDR3 reads CASSFNFGEFSYGYTF. The CDR3 DNA reads TGTGCCAGCAGTTTTAATTTCGGCGAATTCTCCTATGGCTACACCTTC.

V gene TRBV14 combines with J gene TRBJ2-1; 8 bases are a match to TRBD2. J was trimmed by 7 bases and V by 5 bases; bases with no gene match: 7. Germline V gives CDR1 SGHDN, CDR2 FVKESK. The CDR3 loop spans 14 amino acids. CDR3 sequence (DNA): TGTGCCAGCAGCTGGCGGGGGGTAGGAAATGAGCAGTTCTTC. Amino acid sequence: CASSWRGVGNEQFF.

V gene TRBV6-5 combines with J gene TRBJ2-2, with D possibly being TRBD2 (6 bases). Trimming stripped 2 bases from V and 6 bases from J, with 10 bases between. The CDR3 loop spans 14 amino acids. The germline gives CDR1 MNHEY, CDR2 SVGAGI. The CDR3 DNA reads as TGTGCCAGCAGTTACCACCGGGACTCCGGGGAGCTGTTTTTT. Its protein is CASSYHRDSGELFF.

The V and J genes are TRBV27 and TRBJ1-1; D might be TRBD1 (6 bases). The V and J ends lost 6 bases and 1 base respectively, with 21 bases between them. The CDR3 is 17 residues long. Looked up from germline, CDR1 is MNHEY and CDR2 is SMNVEV (reference sequence). The CDR3 bases are TGTGCCAGCAGCAGTATAAAAGGTGCGGGGGCGAACACTGAAGCTTTCTTT. This encodes CASSSIKGAGANTEAFF.